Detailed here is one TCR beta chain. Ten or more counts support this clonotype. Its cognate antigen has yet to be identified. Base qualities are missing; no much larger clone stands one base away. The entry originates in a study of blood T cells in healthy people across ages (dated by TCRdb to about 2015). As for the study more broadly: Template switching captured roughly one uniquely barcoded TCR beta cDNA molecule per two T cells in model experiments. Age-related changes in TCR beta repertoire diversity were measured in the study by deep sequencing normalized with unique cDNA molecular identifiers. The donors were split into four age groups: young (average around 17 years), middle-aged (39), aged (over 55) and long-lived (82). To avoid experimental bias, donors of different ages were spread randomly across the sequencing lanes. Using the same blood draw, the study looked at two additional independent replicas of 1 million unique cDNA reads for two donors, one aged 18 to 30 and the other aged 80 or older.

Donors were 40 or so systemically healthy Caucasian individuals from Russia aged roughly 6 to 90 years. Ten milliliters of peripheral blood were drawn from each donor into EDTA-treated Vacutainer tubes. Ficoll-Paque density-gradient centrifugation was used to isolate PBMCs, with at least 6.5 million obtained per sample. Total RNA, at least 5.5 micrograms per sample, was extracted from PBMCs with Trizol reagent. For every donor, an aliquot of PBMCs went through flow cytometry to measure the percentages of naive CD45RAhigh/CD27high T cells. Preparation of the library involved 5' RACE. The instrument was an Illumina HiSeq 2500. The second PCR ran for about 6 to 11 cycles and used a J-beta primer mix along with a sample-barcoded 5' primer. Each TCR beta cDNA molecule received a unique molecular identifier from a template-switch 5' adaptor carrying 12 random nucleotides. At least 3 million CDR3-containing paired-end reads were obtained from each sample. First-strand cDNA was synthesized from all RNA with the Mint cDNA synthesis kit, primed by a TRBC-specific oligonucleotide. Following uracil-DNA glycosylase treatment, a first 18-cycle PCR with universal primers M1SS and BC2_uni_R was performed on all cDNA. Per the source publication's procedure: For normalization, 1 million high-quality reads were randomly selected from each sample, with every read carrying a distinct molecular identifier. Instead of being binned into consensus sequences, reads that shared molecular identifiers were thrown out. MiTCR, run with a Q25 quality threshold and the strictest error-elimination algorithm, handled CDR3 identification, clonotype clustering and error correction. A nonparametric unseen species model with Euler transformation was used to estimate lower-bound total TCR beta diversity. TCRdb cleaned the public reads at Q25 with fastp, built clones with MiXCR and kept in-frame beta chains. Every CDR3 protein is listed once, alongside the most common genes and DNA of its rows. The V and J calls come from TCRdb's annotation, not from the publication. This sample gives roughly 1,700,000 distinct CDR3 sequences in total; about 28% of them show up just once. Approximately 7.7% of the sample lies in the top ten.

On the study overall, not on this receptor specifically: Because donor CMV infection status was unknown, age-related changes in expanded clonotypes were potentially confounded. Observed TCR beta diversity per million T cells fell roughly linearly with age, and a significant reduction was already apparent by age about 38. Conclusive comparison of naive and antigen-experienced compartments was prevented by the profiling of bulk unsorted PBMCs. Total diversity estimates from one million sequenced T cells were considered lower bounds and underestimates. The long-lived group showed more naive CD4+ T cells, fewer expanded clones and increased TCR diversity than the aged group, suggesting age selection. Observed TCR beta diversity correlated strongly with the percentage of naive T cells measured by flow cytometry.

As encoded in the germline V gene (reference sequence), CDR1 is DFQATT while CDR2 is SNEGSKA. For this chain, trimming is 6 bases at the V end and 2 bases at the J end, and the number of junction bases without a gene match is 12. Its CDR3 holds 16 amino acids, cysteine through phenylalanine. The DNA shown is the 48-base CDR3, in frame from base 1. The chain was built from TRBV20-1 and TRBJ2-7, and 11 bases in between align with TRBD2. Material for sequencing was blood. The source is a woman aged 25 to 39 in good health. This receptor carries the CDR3 CSAKDMATSGTYEQYF. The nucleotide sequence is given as TGCAGTGCAAAAGATATGGCGACTAGCGGGACCTACGAGCAGTACTTC.